The 2 T cell receptor beta chains in this list originate from one sample, sequenced in a study of blood T cell repertoires in COVID-19. Profiling relied on immunoSEQ multiplex PCR, and the TCRdb table lists in-frame clones only, not all of them. The top ten hold roughly 3.7% of the sample, which has approximately 200,000 clones, 80% to 90% seen once. Sequences were obtained from PBMCs or T cells enriched from blood (not recorded which). These receptors came from a woman between 25 and 40 years old who had been exposed to COVID-19.

This clone was seen just once. The V gene is TRBV15, the J gene TRBJ1-3, with 9 bases matching TRBD1. The junction had 2 bases not matched to a gene; V was cut back by 0 bases and J by 2 bases. CDR3 size: 16 residues. Per germline, CDR1 LNHNV and CDR2 YYDKDF (reference sequence). The CDR3 loop is CATSRDRQGAGNTIYF. The CDR3 DNA is TGTGCCACCAGCAGAGATCGACAGGGGGCTGGAAACACCATATATTTT.

This chain links TRBV28 with TRBJ1-5; the D gene is possibly TRBD1 (5 bases). The germline V gene has CDR1 MDHEN and CDR2 SYDVKM. V lost 5 bases, J lost 2 bases, and 13 bases lay in between. CDR3 size: 15 residues. DNA for the CDR3: TGTGCCAGCAGTCCTACGGGGGAGGGCAATCAGCCCCAGCATTTT. It codes for CASSPTGEGNQPQHF.